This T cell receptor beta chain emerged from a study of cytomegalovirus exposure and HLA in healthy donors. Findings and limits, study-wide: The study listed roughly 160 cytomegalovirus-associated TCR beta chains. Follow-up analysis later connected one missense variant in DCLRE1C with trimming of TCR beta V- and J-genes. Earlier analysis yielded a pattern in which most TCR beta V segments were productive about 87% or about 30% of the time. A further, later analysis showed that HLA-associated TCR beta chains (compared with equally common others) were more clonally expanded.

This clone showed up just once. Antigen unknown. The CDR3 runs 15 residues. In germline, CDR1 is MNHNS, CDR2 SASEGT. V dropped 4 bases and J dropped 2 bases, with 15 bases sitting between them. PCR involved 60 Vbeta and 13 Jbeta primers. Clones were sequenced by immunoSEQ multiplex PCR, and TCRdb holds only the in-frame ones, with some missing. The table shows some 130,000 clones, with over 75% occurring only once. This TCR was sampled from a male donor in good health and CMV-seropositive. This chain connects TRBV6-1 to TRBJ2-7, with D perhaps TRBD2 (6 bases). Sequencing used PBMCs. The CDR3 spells CASSALTSSAYEQYF. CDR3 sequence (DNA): TGTGCCAGCAGTGCCTTGACTAGTTCAGCCTACGAGCAGTACTTC.